Below are 29 T cell receptor beta chains sequenced from a single sample in a study of blood T cell repertoires in COVID-19. Generated by immunoSEQ multiplex PCR, the TCRdb table keeps only in-frame clones and is missing some. Here the sample spans 190,000 or so clones, around four fifths being singletons. The sequenced sample consisted of peripheral blood. The receptors originated from a man aged 55-75 years with COVID-19, enrolled during active disease.

This rearrangement joins TRBV5-5 to TRBJ1-6; 11 nucleotides line up with TRBD1. The germline CDR1 and CDR2 sequences are SGHKS and YYEKEE (reference sequence). This CDR3 comprises 15 residues. Germline trimming cut 0 bases from V and 9 bases from J; bases unmatched to any gene: 2. The CDR3 reads CASSLGGTGGSPLHF. In DNA form, the CDR3 reads TGTGCCAGCAGCTTGGGCGGGACAGGGGGTTCACCCCTCCACTTT.

The chain recombines TRBV6-1 with TRBJ1-4; TRBD1 matches at 8 bases. V lost 1 base and J lost 8; bases outside the gene matches: 9. Germline loops: CDR1 MNHNS, CDR2 SASEGT. This CDR3 is 16 amino acids long. The CDR3 is CASSEGGTGLIEKLFF. CDR3 DNA sequence: TGTGCCAGCAGTGAAGGGGGGACAGGTTTAATCGAAAAACTGTTTTTT.

Here the CDR3 DNA reads TGTGCCAGCAGCTTTGCTGGCAGGGAAAAACTGTTTTTT. It codes for CASSFAGREKLFF. The rearrangement links TRBV5-6 to TRBJ1-4; no firm D call. There are 13 residues in the CDR3. Germline CDR1 and CDR2: SGHDT and YYEEEE. Trimming shortened V by 2 bases and J by 8 bases, and 10 bases separated the two germline ends.

This clone was detected once. The genes are TRBV12-3 or TRBV12-4 and TRBJ2-1, with 7 bases aligning to TRBD1. CDR3 length: 13 residues. J lost 9 bases, V lost 4 bases, and 6 bases had no gene match. CDR3 in amino acids: CASSSYRGGEQFF. The CDR3 DNA reads as TGTGCCAGCAGTTCCTACAGGGGCGGTGAGCAGTTCTTC.

The chain has TRBV11-2 and TRBJ1-6, with 7 bases that match TRBD1. The trim removed 4 bases at V and 0 bases at J, leaving 3 bases unmatched. The V gene's germline CDR1 is SGHAT and CDR2 FQNNGV. The CDR3 runs 16 residues. In DNA form, the CDR3 reads TGTGCCAGCAGCTCCCGGACAGGCTCCTATAATTCACCCCTCCACTTT. Its translation is CASSSRTGSYNSPLHF.

The rearrangement links TRBV3-1 (or the pseudogene TRBV3-2) to TRBJ1-3; D is undetermined. Germline V lookup: CDR1 LGHDT, CDR2 YNNKEL (reference sequence). The CDR3 runs 14 residues. The V end was cut by 0 bases, the J end by 3 bases, with 6 bases between. The CDR3 DNA reads TGTGCCAGCAGCCAAGACGCGGGTGGAAACACCATATATTTT. It codes for CASSQDAGGNTIYF.

This chain connects TRBV7-9 to TRBJ2-3, with TRBD1 identical over 11 bases. From germline, CDR1 is SEHNR and CDR2 FQNEAQ (reference sequence). The CDR3 has 16 amino acids. V shed 4 bases and J 5 bases; nucleotides not matched to a gene: 8. This CDR3 is CASSWRDRGYQDTQYF. CDR3 DNA sequence: TGTGCCAGCAGCTGGCGGGACAGGGGGTATCAAGATACGCAGTATTTT.

In this sample, this clone turned up once. This chain connects TRBV7-8 to TRBJ1-6; 7 nucleotides match TRBD1. This CDR3 has 14 amino acids. Losses at the gene ends were 5 bases for V and 7 bases for J; bases not matched to a gene: 5. The germline CDR1 and CDR2 sequences are SGHVS and FQNEAQ. CDR3 sequence: CASSLGQRNSPLHF. The CDR3 DNA follows: TGTGCCAGCAGCCTGGGACAGAGAAATTCACCCCTCCACTTT.

The rearrangement links TRBV6-6 to TRBJ1-1; unclear D gene. Germline V gene sequence: CDR1 MNHNY, CDR2 SVGAGI (reference sequence). With 2 bases removed from V and 7 bases from J, the gap between germline ends came to 11 bases. This CDR3 comprises 13 residues. Here the CDR3 DNA reads TGTGCCAGCAGTTACCCGGGAGGTATTGAAGCTTTCTTT. It specifies CASSYPGGIEAFF.

V is TRBV7-8 and J is TRBJ1-1, with D possibly being TRBD1 (6 bases). This CDR3 has 13 residues. Germline CDR1 is SGHVS and CDR2 is FQNEAQ. The germline V and J ends were trimmed by 5 bases and 5 bases, with 12 bases remaining between them. The CDR3 sequence is CASSANRATEAFF. CDR3 in DNA: TGTGCCAGCAGCGCAAACAGGGCTACTGAAGCTTTCTTT. Filled out from reference TRBV7-8 and TRBJ1-1, the complete variable domain reads GAGVSQSPRYKVAKRGQDVALRCDPISGHVSLFWYQQALGQGPEFLTYFQNEAQLDKSGLPSDRFFAERPEGSVSTLKIQRTQQEDSAVYLCASSANRATEAFFGQGTRLTVV.

Only a few counts were recorded for this clone. V and J are TRBV4-3 and TRBJ1-2; D remains ambiguous. V shed 4 bases and J shed 2 bases, with 14 bases lying between them. Looked up from germline, CDR1 is LGHNA and CDR2 is YSLEER. The CDR3 has 15 residues. CDR3 coding DNA: TGCGCCAGCAGCCCCAAGTTCGCCGCGAACTATGGCTACACCTTC. It specifies CASSPKFAANYGYTF.

V gene TRBV28 combines with J gene TRBJ2-1; 8 bases are a match to TRBD1. J was trimmed by 3 bases and V by 3 bases; bases with no gene match: 7. This CDR3 region has 16 residues. CDR1 is MDHEN, CDR2 SYDVKM, per germline. The CDR3: CASSFPGDRLYNEQFF. The CDR3 bases are TGTGCCAGCAGTTTTCCGGGGGACAGGCTCTACAATGAGCAGTTCTTC.

In its sample, this clone was seen a few times. The chain carries TRBV5-6 and TRBJ1-2; 8 bases match TRBD1. Germline V lookup: CDR1 SGHDT, CDR2 YYEEEE. The CDR3 sequence is 15 residues long. V shed 2 bases, J shed 7 bases, and the junction held 10 bases outside the gene matches. The chain's CDR3 is CASSFDRGLSSGYTF. The CDR3, as DNA: TGTGCCAGCAGCTTTGACAGGGGCCTCTCCTCTGGCTACACCTTC.

CDR3 amino acids: CASSQDVGGPYSPLHF. As DNA, the CDR3 is TGTGCCAGCAGCCAAGATGTGGGGGGGCCTTATTCACCCCTCCACTTT. The chain carries TRBV4-2 and TRBJ1-6; D perhaps matches TRBD1 (6 bases). The V gene lost 0 bases and the J gene lost 8 bases, with 14 bases spanning the gap. CDR1 and CDR2 from the germline V gene are LGHNA and YNFKEQ. CDR3 length: 16 residues.

This clone was detected only once. J is TRBJ1-1 and V is TRBV4-3; the D is unclear. CDR1 is LGHNA, CDR2 YSLEER, per germline. The germline V and J ends were trimmed by 8 bases and 1 base, with 11 bases remaining between them. The CDR3 is 13 amino acids. The CDR3 reads CASSSTANTEAFF. CDR3 nucleotides: TGCGCCAGCTCCTCAACAGCGAACACTGAAGCTTTCTTT.

This clone was recorded only once. The chain joins TRBV5-4 to TRBJ2-1, with D perhaps matching TRBD1 (7 bases). Germline CDR1 is SGHNT and CDR2 is YYREEE (reference sequence). Trimming removed 4 bases at V and 2 bases at J, with 16 bases between. The CDR3 totals 16 residues. The CDR3: CASSKSGGFPYNEQFF. CDR3 sequence (DNA): TGTGCCAGCAGCAAATCAGGGGGGTTCCCCTACAATGAGCAGTTCTTC.

The rearrangement joins TRBV28 to TRBJ2-1; a weak D match, TRBD1 (5 bases). V lost 1 base, J lost 5 bases, and 12 bases lay in between. The CDR3 has 15 amino acids. Germline assignment: CDR1 MDHEN and CDR2 SYDVKM. In nucleotides, the CDR3 is TGTGCCAGCAGTTTATCGCCAGGGCTAAACAATGAGCAGTTCTTC. Protein product: CASSLSPGLNNEQFF.

The CDR3: CASSYSAGVFTIYF. The DNA of the CDR3 is TGTGCCAGCAGTTACTCGGCAGGGGTATTCACCATATATTTT. This chain joins TRBV6-5 and TRBJ1-3; TRBD1 is a possible D gene (6 bases). V was cut by 0 bases and J by 9 bases, with 12 bases left in between. The CDR3 has 14 amino acids. The germline gives CDR1 MNHEY, CDR2 SVGAGI.

V and J are TRBV19 and TRBJ1-1; unclear D gene. V was cut by 10 bases and J by 10 bases, with 16 bases left in between. Germline V gives CDR1 LNHDA, CDR2 SQIVND (reference sequence). The CDR3 totals 11 residues. CDR3 in DNA: TGTGCCACCGGCCATTACAGTTCAGCTTTCTTT. Translation: CATGHYSSAFF.

J is TRBJ2-5 and V is TRBV6-6; D may be TRBD2 (5 bases). CDR3 length equals 15 residues. The germline gives CDR1 MNHNY, CDR2 SVGAGI (reference sequence). Between the trimmed V and J ends, which lost 0 bases and 5 bases, there was a span of 13 bases. The CDR3 region is CASSYSSPRVETQYF. CDR3 bases: TGTGCCAGCAGTTACTCGAGCCCGAGGGTGGAGACCCAGTACTTC.

The DNA for the CDR3 is TGTGCCAGCATCACAGGGAGCAATCAGCCCCAGCATTTT. Amino acids: CASITGSNQPQHF. The genes are TRBV28 and TRBJ1-5, with TRBD1 as a possible D gene (6 bases). Germline V lookup: CDR1 MDHEN, CDR2 SYDVKM. V was clipped by 7 bases and J by 1 base, with 8 bases between them. The CDR3 spans 13 residues.

The chain is built from TRBV11-3 and TRBJ1-4; 7 positions agree with TRBD1. In germline, CDR1 is SGHNT, CDR2 YENEEA. The CDR3 covers 14 residues. The trim removed 5 bases at V and 7 bases at J, leaving 7 bases unmatched. The CDR3 is CASSLSRDSEKLFF. CDR3 in DNA: TGTGCCAGCAGCCTCTCCCGGGACAGTGAAAAACTGTTTTTT.

The chain joins TRBV20-1 to TRBJ2-7; maybe TRBD2 (5 bases). Germline CDR1 and CDR2: DFQATT and SNEGSKA (reference sequence). The V and J ends lost 8 bases and 7 bases respectively, with 15 bases between them. The CDR3 sequence is 11 residues long. The chain's CDR3 is CSLSAQREQYF. The CDR3 DNA is TGCAGTTTATCGGCGCAGCGGGAGCAGTACTTC.

A word on this clone: Other DNA sequences in the sample encode the same CDR3. The V gene is TRBV12-3 or TRBV12-4, the J gene TRBJ1-1; D might be TRBD1 (5 bases). The CDR3 extends over 12 amino acids. V dropped 7 bases and J dropped 1 base, with 7 bases sitting between them. The CDR3 coding sequence is TGTGCCAGCACGGGGGAGAACACTGAAGCTTTCTTT. Translation gives CASTGENTEAFF.

The genes are TRBV14 and TRBJ1-6; D is unclear. The CDR3 is 12 residues long. V lost 4 bases, J lost 10 bases, and 8 bases lay in between. Germline assignment: CDR1 SGHDN and CDR2 FVKESK. CDR3 sequence (DNA): TGTGCCAGCAGCCCCCCCAAATCACCCCTCCACTTT. As protein: CASSPPKSPLHF.

The J gene is TRBJ2-3, the V gene TRBV10-1, with 12 bases matching TRBD1. After removal of 8 bases from V and 3 bases from J, the junction contained 3 bases not matched to a gene. The CDR3 has 14 amino acids. The germline V gene has CDR1 WNHNN and CDR2 SYGVQD (reference sequence). CDR3 amino acids: CASGTGGRTDTQYF. Here the CDR3 DNA reads TGCGCCAGCGGGACAGGGGGCAGGACAGATACGCAGTATTTT.

About this clone itself: Other nucleotide sequences from this sample produce the same CDR3. This sequence joins TRBV10-3 and TRBJ2-1; 8 nucleotides align to TRBD2. The V and J ends lost 3 bases and 7 bases, in that order; junction bases with no gene match: 2. The CDR3 totals 13 residues. Germline values: CDR1 ENHRY, CDR2 SYGVKD. The CDR3 nucleotides are TGTGCCATCAGTGACGGCGGGAGGAATGAGCAGTTCTTC. This sequence encodes CAISDGGRNEQFF.

The chain has TRBV5-1 and TRBJ2-1; TRBD1 might be the D (6 bases). The V end was cut by 4 bases, the J end by 2 bases, with 19 bases between. This CDR3 is 17 amino acids long. Germline V gives CDR1 SGHRS, CDR2 YFSETQ. The CDR3 is CASSLLKDRLPYNEQFF. As DNA, the CDR3 is TGCGCCAGCAGCCTCTTGAAGGACAGACTTCCCTACAATGAGCAGTTCTTC. Variable domain in full (rest from reference TRBV5-1 and TRBJ2-1): KAGVTQTPRYLIKTRGQQVTLSCSPISGHRSVSWYQQTPGQGLQFLFEYFSETQRNKGNFPGRFSGRQFSNSRSEMNVSTLELGDSALYLCASSLLKDRLPYNEQFFGPGTRLTVL.

The chain combines TRBV6-5 with TRBJ2-5, with 8 bases matching TRBD2. This CDR3 is built from 15 residues. The V gene's germline CDR1 is MNHEY and CDR2 SVGAGI. Unmatched junction bases numbered 8, after V lost 5 bases and J lost 3 bases. CDR3 in amino acids: CASSPLYGGEETQYF. The CDR3 DNA reads as TGTGCCAGCAGTCCCCTATACGGGGGGGAAGAGACCCAGTACTTC.